This passage covers 22 T cell receptor beta chains from one sample sequenced in a study of T cell repertoires in cytomegalovirus infection. These TCRs' antigens remain unknown. TCRdb reprocessed the reads via MiXCR and lists one record per CDR3 protein. The sample has hundreds of thousands of distinct CDR3 sequences, 33% seen once. The sample here was cultured PBMCs, taken from culture after CMV antigen stimulation. The receptors stem from a human donor in good health (CMV status not recorded). Some clones in this sample may be carry-over from other donors' samples.

There are a few counts of this clonotype. V usage is TRBV11-2 and J usage is TRBJ2-5, with 13 nucleotides matching TRBD2. Germline V gene lookup returns CDR1 SGHAT and CDR2 FQNNGV. This CDR3 spans 15 amino acids. J was trimmed by 4 bases and V by 3 bases; bases with no gene match: 2. This CDR3 is CASSFRTSGGETQYF. The CDR3 region has the DNA TGTGCCAGCAGCTTCAGGACTAGCGGGGGAGAGACCCAGTACTTC.

This clonotype was counted once. One end of the junction does not line up with germline, which may come from a read error. The chain joins TRBV27 to TRBJ2-3; 7 bases line up with TRBD1. The CDR3 is made up of 14 amino acids. Germline CDR1 MNHEY, CDR2 SMNVEV (reference sequence). CDR3 DNA sequence: TGTGCCCGCAGGCCGAGGGGGCGTCCAGATACGCAGTATTTT. It codes for CARRPRGRPDTQYF.

This chain links TRBV7-9 with TRBJ2-1, with D perhaps TRBD2 (5 bases). Trimming took off 5 bases at V and 0 bases at J, with 23 bases between the two ends. Germline CDR1 is SEHNR and CDR2 is FQNEAQ (reference sequence). CDR3 length equals 19 residues. The CDR3 coding sequence is TGTGCCAGCAGCCCAAAGTTAGCGCCCCGCCGCTTCTCCTACAATGAGCAGTTCTTC. Translated: CASSPKLAPRRFSYNEQFF.

This clonotype has only a few counts. The chain uses TRBV7-2 and TRBJ1-6; D gene unclear. Germline V gene data show CDR1 as SGHTA and CDR2 as FQGNSA. With 1 base removed from V and 8 bases from J, the gap between germline ends came to 15 bases. CDR3 length equals 16 residues. The CDR3 sequence: CASSLVATGFDSPLHF. DNA for the CDR3: TGTGCCAGCAGCTTAGTAGCGACGGGGTTCGATTCACCCCTCCACTTT. The full variable domain, its missing parts supplied by reference TRBV7-2 and TRBJ1-6, is GAGVSQSPSNKVTEKGKDVELRCDPISGHTALYWYRQSLGQGLEFLIYFQGNSAPDKSGLPSDRFSAERTGGSVSTLTIQRTQQEDSAVYLCASSLVATGFDSPLHFGNGTRLTVT.

The chain is built from TRBV6-2 or TRBV6-3 and TRBJ2-2, with D tentatively TRBD2 (6 bases). The germline gives CDR1 MNHEY, CDR2 SVGEGT. V was cut by 2 bases and J by 0 bases, with 7 bases left in between. CDR3 length: 15 amino acids. The CDR3 here is CASSYRGANTGELFF. As DNA, the CDR3 is TGTGCCAGCAGTTACCGCGGGGCGAACACCGGGGAGCTGTTTTTT.

This clonotype was detected ten times or more. This chain connects TRBV12-3 or TRBV12-4 to TRBJ1-1; D call uncertain. CDR3 size: 11 residues. V lost 7 bases and J lost 1, with 4 bases in between. CDR3 in DNA: TGTGCCAGCAAAAAGAACACTGAAGCTTTCTTT. The encoded protein is CASKKNTEAFF.

The chain uses TRBV19 and TRBJ1-6; a possible D gene is TRBD1 (5 bases). The V gene's germline CDR1 is LNHDA and CDR2 SQIVND (reference sequence). This CDR3 has 15 amino acids. Trimming left V 8 bases short and J 7 bases short, with 18 bases between. The CDR3 protein is CASHEGPVGNSPLHF. CDR3 nucleotide sequence: TGTGCCAGTCACGAGGGGCCCGTAGGAAATTCACCCCTCCACTTT. Combining the CDR3 with reference TRBV19 and TRBJ1-6 gives the whole variable domain DGGITQSPKYLFRKEGQNVTLSCEQNLNHDAMYWYRQDPGQGLRLIYYSQIVNDFQKGDIAEGYSVSREKKESFPLTVTSAQKNPTAFYLCASHEGPVGNSPLHFGNGTRLTVT.

This clonotype has a handful of counts. This sequence joins TRBV7-2 and TRBJ2-1, with no clear D. This CDR3 spans 15 amino acids. Germline CDR1 is SGHTA and CDR2 is FQGNSA. The V end was cut by 4 bases, the J end by 2 bases, with 12 bases between. The CDR3 sequence is CASSSDGLTYNEQFF. The CDR3 nucleotides read TGTGCCAGCAGCTCAGACGGCCTAACCTACAATGAGCAGTTCTTC.

This clonotype was counted a single time. The chain has TRBV10-3 and TRBJ2-1, with D hard to call. The CDR3 loop spans 18 amino acids. Germline V gives CDR1 ENHRY, CDR2 SYGVKD. Trimming took off 0 bases at V and 0 bases at J, with 15 bases between the two ends. CDR3 amino acids: CAISESSDALGSYNEQFF. For the CDR3, the DNA is TGTGCCATCAGTGAGTCTTCGGACGCCCTAGGCTCCTACAATGAGCAGTTCTTC.

In this sample, this clonotype turned up a few times. The rearrangement uses TRBV12-3 or TRBV12-4 and TRBJ2-1; TRBD2 might be the D (5 bases). There are 14 residues in the CDR3. The V and J ends lost 5 bases and 8 bases respectively, with 16 bases between them. The CDR3 sequence: CASSLRQGGYEQFF. The CDR3 nucleotides read TGTGCCAGCAGTCTCAGACAAGGCGGGTATGAGCAGTTCTTC.

The chain has TRBV7-2 and TRBJ1-4, with a weak D call TRBD1 (6 bases). This CDR3 is 15 amino acids long. Trimming pared 5 bases from V and 4 bases from J, leaving 14 bases between. CDR1 is SGHTA and CDR2 is FQGNSA in the germline V gene. The CDR3 DNA reads as TGTGCCAGCAGCCCCCAGGACAGAGTTAATGAAAAACTGTTTTTT. Its protein is CASSPQDRVNEKLFF.

The rearrangement uses TRBV7-2 and TRBJ1-4; D uncertain. CDR3 length: 12 amino acids. Germline assignment: CDR1 SGHTA and CDR2 FQGNSA. Deletions cut 6 bases from V and 15 bases from J, with 17 bases between. The CDR3 DNA sequence: TGTGCCAGCAGTTCCCCAGCAGGTCCTATGTTTTTT. It yields the protein CASSSPAGPMFF.

A few counts support this clonotype. V usage is TRBV7-8 and J usage is TRBJ2-3; TRBD2 aligns across 7 bases. The CDR3 is 16 residues long. The germline gives CDR1 SGHVS, CDR2 FQNEAQ. V lost 0 bases to trimming and J lost 1 base; unmatched junction nucleotides: 4. In DNA, the CDR3 is TGTGCCAGCAGCTTAGCGTACCTAGCGGGCACAGATACGCAGTATTTT. It encodes CASSLAYLAGTDTQYF.

The gene calls are TRBV4-3 and TRBJ1-1; D not certain. Trimming cost V 0 bases and J 1 base, with 12 bases left between them. The CDR3 extends over 16 amino acids. CDR1 is LGHNA, CDR2 YSLEER, per germline. In nucleotides, the CDR3 is TGCGCCAGCAGCCAAGATTATTGGCCAGGGAACACTGAAGCTTTCTTT. Translating gives CASSQDYWPGNTEAFF.

This clonotype was seen a few times. V and J are TRBV11-2 and TRBJ2-3; no clear D gene. CDR3 length equals 15 residues. Trimming took 2 bases from V and 0 from J, leaving 9 bases between them. CDR1 is SGHAT and CDR2 is FQNNGV in the germline V gene. Written as DNA, the CDR3 is TGTGCCAGCAGCTTAATGTCACAGAGCACAGATACGCAGTATTTT. Translated, it gives CASSLMSQSTDTQYF.

The rearrangement uses TRBV6-5 and TRBJ1-2; D remains ambiguous. The CDR3 covers 12 residues. Trimming removed 8 bases at V and 4 bases at J, with 11 bases between. CDR1 MNHEY and CDR2 SVGAGI come from the germline V gene. CDR3 loop: CASGPQPYGYTF. Written as DNA, the CDR3 is TGTGCCAGCGGTCCACAGCCCTATGGCTACACCTTC.

This chain's CDR3 is CASSLGLGQGNEQFF. As DNA, the CDR3 is TGTGCCAGCAGCTTGGGGTTGGGGCAAGGGAATGAGCAGTTCTTC. This chain joins TRBV5-4 and TRBJ2-1; perhaps TRBD1 as D (5 bases). This CDR3 is 15 amino acids long. CDR1 is SGHNT, CDR2 YYREEE, per germline (reference sequence). V lost 0 bases to trimming and J lost 7 bases, with 14 bases between them.

The V gene is TRBV12-3 or TRBV12-4, the J gene TRBJ2-1; 7 positions match TRBD2. J gave up 1 base and V 8 bases, and 8 bases lay outside the gene matches. CDR3 size: 15 residues. The CDR3 is CASLPGRRSYNEQFF. CDR3 DNA sequence: TGTGCCAGCCTCCCCGGGAGGAGGTCCTACAATGAGCAGTTCTTC.

This clonotype was recorded many times. The chain is built from TRBV7-8 and TRBJ1-1, with D unclear. The CDR3 loop spans 11 amino acids. Germline loops: CDR1 SGHVS, CDR2 FQNEAQ. Trimming left V 4 bases short and J 4 bases short, with 4 bases between. The CDR3 region has the DNA TGTGCCAGCAGCTACAGCACTGAAGCTTTCTTT. This gives the protein CASSYSTEAFF.

This clonotype turned up a few times. V usage is TRBV7-2 and J usage is TRBJ1-1; no definite D call. V shed 2 bases and J shed 3 bases, with 10 bases lying between them. This CDR3 is 14 amino acids long. Germline CDR1 reads SGHTA; CDR2 reads FQGNSA. The CDR3 loop reads CTSSLLGRDTEAFF. For the CDR3, the DNA is TGTACCAGCAGCTTACTGGGGAGGGACACTGAAGCTTTCTTT.

This clonotype was seen only a few times. J is TRBJ2-7 and V is TRBV5-4, with D maybe TRBD2 (6 bases). The length of the CDR3 is 14 residues. Between the trimmed V and J ends, which lost 4 bases and 6 bases, there was a span of 17 bases. The germline V gene has CDR1 SGHNT and CDR2 YYREEE (reference sequence). The CDR3 spells CASSRENRNLEQYF. The DNA for the CDR3 is TGTGCCAGCAGCCGGGAGAATCGTAACCTCGAGCAGTACTTC.

Only one count was recorded for this clonotype. This chain connects TRBV2 to TRBJ2-1, with TRBD2 identical over 14 bases. The germline CDR1 and CDR2 sequences are SNHLY and FYNNEI. CDR3 length: 16 residues. Germline trimming cut 6 bases from V and 3 bases from J; bases unmatched to any gene: 4. The CDR3 DNA reads as TGTGCCAGCAGAGCCGGACTAGCGGGGGGCTACAATGAGCAGTTCTTC. This encodes CASRAGLAGGYNEQFF.